This T cell receptor (beta chain) was found in a study of monozygotic twins with inflammatory bowel disease. Germline loops: CDR1 DFQATT, CDR2 SNEGSKA (reference sequence). The CDR3 is 17 amino acids. An approximately 2.5 ml blood sample was drawn per donor. Whole blood supplied total RNA, and T cells were not sorted. Making each TCR library took roughly 3,400 ng of total RNA. UMIs that included a 6-nucleotide sample barcode were added by template switching, which took place during cDNA synthesis. Reprocessing the 5' RACE reads, TCRdb reports a single entry for every CDR3 protein and omits DNA. The ten top clones account for approximately 2.4%, within a sample of 350,000 to 500,000 distinct CDR3 sequences.

The V gene is TRBV20-1, the J gene TRBJ1-6. The TCR sequence derives from a human donor with ulcerative colitis or Crohn's disease, or a healthy co-twin of an affected twin (not recorded which). Material for sequencing was blood. The CDR3 sequence: CSASRGYESSYNSPLHF.